The entry below gives a single T cell receptor (beta chain) sequence along with its context. Its antigen remains unidentified. V was pared by 3 bases and J by 4 bases, with 12 bases between. The CDR3 length is 14 residues. The record originates from a study of blood T cells in healthy people across ages. Study-wide points: More naive CD4+ cells and higher diversity marked long-lived donors relative to aged donors.

The use of a sample-barcoded 5' primer and a J-beta primer mix characterized a second PCR of roughly 6 to 11 cycles. Each cDNA was tagged by a template-switch adaptor containing 12 random nucleotides. TCRdb used MiXCR to reprocess the 5' RACE reads, holding one entry per CDR3 protein. The sample holds about 1,500,000 distinct CDR3 sequences, under 30% seen once. The sequence was obtained from a woman in her twenties or thirties in good health. Sequencing was carried out using blood. V usage is TRBV12-3 or TRBV12-4 and J usage is TRBJ1-1, with a weak D call TRBD1 (5 bases). The CDR3 bases are TGTGCCAGCAGTTTGACTGGGGGAGTCACTGAAGCTTTCTTT. Residues: CASSLTGGVTEAFF.